These 14 T cell receptor beta chains came from one sample sequenced in a study of CD8 T cells in Susac syndrome (dated by TCRdb to the late 2010s). Library prep was done by the immunoSEQ multiplex PCR assay. RNA was extracted using the RNeasy kit, and roughly 0.5 to 1 ug of the RNA was reverse transcribed with random hexamers. TCRdb handled the public reads itself, with Q25 trimming in fastp and clone calling in MiXCR, and kept productive beta chains. One record per CDR3 amino acid sequence lists the most common genes and DNA. This sample comprises around 130,000 distinct CDR3 sequences, roughly 94% of them detected only once. The ten largest clones take up about 0.29% of the sample. Sequencing used CD8+ T cells from PBMCs. The source of these receptors is a human donor with Susac syndrome.

The DNA of the CDR3 is TGTGCCAGCAGTTACCCTGGCCGGGAGACCCAGTACTTC. This translates into CASSYPGRETQYF. This chain joins TRBV6-5 and TRBJ2-5; D remains ambiguous. V dropped 2 bases and J dropped 5 bases, with 9 bases sitting between them. Germline CDR1 is MNHEY and CDR2 is SVGAGI. This CDR3 is 13 amino acids long.

CDR3 nucleotide sequence: TGTGCCAGCAGCTTGGCCGGGGCAGGCCTTAGCACAGATACGCAGTATTTT. Its translation is CASSLAGAGLSTDTQYF. This chain joins TRBV5-4 and TRBJ2-3; the D gene could be TRBD1 or TRBD2 (5 bases each). The germline CDR1 and CDR2 sequences are SGHNT and YYREEE (reference sequence). With 0 bases removed from V and 0 bases from J, the gap between germline ends came to 14 bases. The CDR3 runs 17 residues.

The J gene is TRBJ2-7, the V gene TRBV13; D not resolved. V lost 2 bases and J lost 0, with 5 bases in between. This CDR3 contains 13 residues. Germline CDR1 is PRHDT and CDR2 is FYEKMQ (reference sequence). The CDR3 protein is CASSLQVSYEQYF. For the CDR3, the DNA is TGTGCCAGCAGCTTACAGGTCTCCTACGAGCAGTACTTC.

CDR3 residues: CASSFGTGLYNEQFF. The CDR3 coding sequence is TGTGCCAGCAGCTTTGGGACAGGGCTCTACAATGAGCAGTTCTTC. The V call is TRBV11-2, the J call TRBJ2-1, with 9 bases matching TRBD1. CDR1 is SGHAT, CDR2 FQNNGV, per germline. The CDR3 covers 15 residues. V shed 3 bases and J 3 bases; nucleotides not matched to a gene: 3. The whole variable domain, remainder taken from reference TRBV11-2 and TRBJ2-1, is EAGVAQSPRYKIIEKRQSVAFWCNPISGHATLYWYQQILGQGPKLLIQFQNNGVVDDSQLPKDRFSAERLKGVDSTLKIQPAKLEDSAVYLCASSFGTGLYNEQFFGPGTRLTVL.

The J gene is TRBJ2-1, the V gene TRBV27; D call uncertain. The CDR3 is made up of 13 amino acids. Between the trimmed V and J ends, which lost 7 bases and 6 bases, there was a span of 13 bases. The germline V gene has CDR1 MNHEY and CDR2 SMNVEV (reference sequence). CDR3 protein: CASTTKVANEQFF. The CDR3 DNA is TGTGCCAGCACCACGAAGGTGGCCAATGAGCAGTTCTTC.

The chain employs TRBV4-1 and TRBJ2-5, with D tentatively TRBD1 (6 bases). The CDR3 length is 19 residues. CDR1 MGHRA and CDR2 YSYEKL come from the germline V gene. V lost 0 bases and J lost 0, with 20 bases in between. This CDR3 is CASSQETLDRPTDQETQYF. CDR3 in DNA: TGCGCCAGCAGCCAAGAGACCCTCGACAGGCCGACCGACCAAGAGACCCAGTACTTC.

The chain carries TRBV4-1 and TRBJ2-7, with 10 bases aligning to TRBD2. The germline CDR1 and CDR2 sequences are MGHRA and YSYEKL. V trimming: 0 bases; J trimming: 3 bases; junction bases outside the gene matches: 8. This CDR3 comprises 17 residues. The CDR3 DNA follows: TGCGCCAGCAGCCAAGAGGAAATAGCGGGGGGCTTCTACGAGCAGTACTTC. As protein: CASSQEEIAGGFYEQYF.

V gene TRBV5-1 combines with J gene TRBJ2-1; 9 nucleotides align to TRBD2. The CDR3 is 16 amino acids. Trimming at V came to 2 bases and at J to 4 bases, leaving 7 bases not matched to a gene. From germline, CDR1 is SGHRS and CDR2 YFSETQ. The CDR3 sequence is CASSFSSGGVYNEQFF. The CDR3 DNA is TGCGCCAGCAGCTTCAGTAGCGGGGGAGTATACAATGAGCAGTTCTTC.

This chain joins TRBV13 and TRBJ2-7; D uncertain. The germline V gene has CDR1 PRHDT and CDR2 FYEKMQ (reference sequence). Trimming removed 0 bases at V and 2 bases at J, with 5 bases between. The CDR3 spans 13 residues. The CDR3 reads CASSLGIPYEQYF. Here the CDR3 DNA reads TGTGCCAGCAGCTTAGGGATTCCCTACGAGCAGTACTTC.

This clonotype showed up just a few times. The rearrangement joins TRBV6-1 to TRBJ2-7; 8 bases map to TRBD1. V lost 5 bases and J lost 2; bases outside the gene matches: 5. Germline lookup yields CDR1 MNHNS and CDR2 SASEGT. The CDR3 sequence is 14 residues long. For the CDR3, the DNA is TGTGCCAGCAGTCTCGACAGGGGACCCTACGAGCAGTACTTC. Translated, it gives CASSLDRGPYEQYF.

The table lists this clonotype with a count of one. V gene TRBV27 combines with J gene TRBJ2-1, with D unresolved. V lost 3 bases and J lost 0, with 9 bases in between. In germline, CDR1 is MNHEY, CDR2 SMNVEV (reference sequence). This CDR3 is 15 amino acids long. DNA of the CDR3: TGTGCCAGCAGTTTGGACCGGAGCTCCTACAATGAGCAGTTCTTC. Translation: CASSLDRSSYNEQFF.

CDR3 amino acids: CASSGTFKFYEQYF. The CDR3 DNA is TGTGCCAGCAGCGGGACATTCAAGTTCTACGAGCAGTACTTC. The chain uses TRBV2 and TRBJ2-7; D is possibly TRBD1 (6 bases). The length of the CDR3 is 14 residues. Germline CDR1 and CDR2: SNHLY and FYNNEI. The V and J ends lost 6 bases and 3 bases respectively, with 15 bases between them.

The V gene is TRBV20-1, the J gene TRBJ2-7; D is possibly TRBD2 (6 bases). The germline gives CDR1 DFQATT, CDR2 SNEGSKA (reference sequence). This CDR3 spans 14 amino acids. The ends were cut back, 1 base at V and 1 base at J, with 11 bases in the middle. CDR3: CSARVPGASYEQYF. For the CDR3, the DNA is TGCAGTGCTAGAGTTCCGGGAGCATCCTACGAGCAGTACTTC.

This chain links TRBV24-1 with TRBJ2-1, with D tentatively TRBD2 (7 bases). The ends were cut back, 5 bases at V and 7 bases at J, with 14 bases in the middle. This CDR3 is built from 14 residues. Germline assignment: CDR1 KGHDR and CDR2 SFDVKD. CDR3 DNA sequence: TGTGCCACCAGTGTTGGGGGGGGGCTAAATGAGCAGTTCTTC. It specifies CATSVGGGLNEQFF.